Presented here are 19 T cell receptor beta chains from one specimen sequenced in a study of CD8 T cells in ankylosing spondylitis. TCRdb re-called the 5' RACE reads with MiXCR, one entry per CDR3 protein. The sample gives some 140,000 distinct CDR3 sequences, approximately 7.3% of which show up once; 9.5% to 15% is in the top ten. The material sequenced was blood, either unsorted or a sorted T cell fraction (not recorded which). The receptors come from a female donor with ankylosing spondylitis or in good health (not recorded which).

This clonotype was recorded many times. The V gene is TRBV27, the J gene TRBJ1-6, with 9 bases that match TRBD1. Per the germline V gene, CDR1 is MNHEY and CDR2 is SMNVEV (reference sequence). Unmatched junction bases numbered 12, after V lost 5 bases and J lost 7 bases. The CDR3 consists of 17 residues. The CDR3 nucleotides are TGTGCCAGCAGTACGACCACCGGGACAGGGTTAAATTCACCCCTCCACTTT. This translates into CASSTTTGTGLNSPLHF.

There are many counts of this clonotype. The chain has TRBV7-9 and TRBJ2-3, with TRBD1 matching 9 bases. Germline V gene sequence: CDR1 SEHNR, CDR2 FQNEAQ (reference sequence). V shed 5 bases, J shed 5 bases, and the junction held 8 bases outside the gene matches. CDR3 length: 15 amino acids. This chain's CDR3 is CASSQTGQGGDTQYF. In nucleotides, the CDR3 is TGTGCCAGCAGCCAAACGGGACAGGGCGGAGATACGCAGTATTTT.

This clonotype was seen repeatedly, ten times or more. The chain has TRBV2 and TRBJ2-2; 9 bases align to TRBD1. The V gene's germline CDR1 is SNHLY and CDR2 FYNNEI. This CDR3 is built from 12 residues. V was pared by 11 bases and J by 7 bases, with 5 bases of the junction left unmatched. The chain's CDR3 is CAGGQGYGELFF. CDR3 nucleotide sequence: TGTGCCGGTGGACAGGGGTACGGGGAGCTGTTTTTT.

This clonotype was detected ten times or more. CDR3 nucleotide sequence: TGTGCCAGCAGCCTAGGACTAGCGGGGACCACCGGGGAGCTGTTTTTT. This encodes CASSLGLAGTTGELFF. The chain carries TRBV3-1 and TRBJ2-2; 12 nucleotides align to TRBD2. CDR1 and CDR2 (germline): LGHDT, YNNKEL (reference sequence). The CDR3 extends over 16 amino acids. V shed 4 bases and J 4 bases; nucleotides not matched to a gene: 4.

This clonotype has ten or more counts. This rearrangement joins TRBV30 to TRBJ2-6; maybe TRBD2 (6 bases). This CDR3 is 16 amino acids long. CDR1 and CDR2 from the germline V gene are GTSNPN and SVGIG (reference sequence). V was shortened by 0 bases and J by 0 bases, with 9 bases between the two germline ends. CDR3 in amino acids: CAWSVVGGSGANVLTF. CDR3 coding DNA: TGTGCCTGGAGTGTGGTGGGGGGCTCTGGGGCCAACGTCCTGACTTTC.

This clonotype was found a few times. The chain links TRBV21-1 to TRBJ1-6; the table's D call, TRBD1, has no DNA check behind it. TRBV21-1 has pseudogene status. This CDR3 contains 17 residues. The CDR3 region has the DNA TGTGCCAGCAGGATACCGGGACAGCTGTCTTATAATTCACCCCTCCACTTT. Residues: CASRIPGQLSYNSPLHF.

This clonotype was counted only a few times. DNA for the CDR3: TGTGCCAGCAGAACGGACAGGGGACTGTACGAGCAGTACTTC. This sequence encodes CASRTDRGLYEQYF. The V and J genes are TRBV5-4 and TRBJ2-7, with TRBD1 identical over 9 bases. CDR3 length: 14 amino acids. V shed 5 bases, J shed 4 bases, and the junction held 7 bases outside the gene matches. Per the germline V gene, CDR1 is SGHNT and CDR2 is YYREEE (reference sequence).

Many counts were recorded for this clonotype. This chain links TRBV5-1 with TRBJ2-1; D perhaps matches TRBD1 (5 bases). This CDR3 region has 13 residues. Germline V gene sequence: CDR1 SGHRS, CDR2 YFSETQ. V shed 4 bases and J shed 8 bases, with 13 bases lying between them. The CDR3: CASSQDMRHEQFF. In nucleotides, the CDR3 is TGCGCCAGCAGCCAGGACATGAGGCATGAGCAGTTCTTC.

This clonotype was observed many times. The rearrangement joins TRBV7-2 to TRBJ1-2; TRBD1 might be the D (5 bases). This CDR3 has 13 residues. V was trimmed by 4 bases and J by 8 bases, leaving 14 bases between them. In germline, CDR1 is SGHTA, CDR2 FQGNSA. The DNA of the CDR3 is TGTGCCAGCAGCTCGCCGGGACGCGGGGGCTACACCTTC. It yields the protein CASSSPGRGGYTF.

The chain combines TRBV5-6 with TRBJ1-1; TRBD1 might be the D (6 bases). The germline V and J ends were trimmed by 6 bases and 0 bases, with 12 bases remaining between them. CDR1 and CDR2 (germline): SGHDT, YYEEEE. CDR3 length: 14 amino acids. The chain's CDR3 is CASTEGGLNTEAFF. The CDR3 nucleotides are TGTGCCAGCACTGAGGGGGGCTTGAACACTGAAGCTTTCTTT.

V usage is TRBV20-1 and J usage is TRBJ1-1; perhaps TRBD1 as D (5 bases). Germline lookup yields CDR1 DFQATT and CDR2 SNEGSKA (reference sequence). V shed 6 bases and J shed 3 bases, with 17 bases lying between them. The CDR3 has 14 residues. CDR3 sequence (DNA): TGCAGTGCCCAGAAGGCGGGACTCGACACTGAAGCTTTCTTT. It is translated as CSAQKAGLDTEAFF.

This clonotype was counted at least ten times. The gene calls are TRBV12-3 or TRBV12-4 and TRBJ1-5; no firm D call. This CDR3 is 14 amino acids long. Between the trimmed V and J ends, which lost 4 bases and 2 bases, there was a span of 9 bases. This CDR3 reads CASSSRSGNQPQHF. The CDR3 bases are TGTGCCAGCAGTTCGCGTAGCGGCAATCAGCCCCAGCATTTT.

This clonotype was detected a few times. The rearrangement links TRBV6-1 to TRBJ2-2; TRBD1 matches 9 bases. CDR1 MNHNS and CDR2 SASEGT come from the germline V gene. The CDR3 length is 14 residues. The V and J ends lost 6 bases and 7 bases, in that order; junction bases with no gene match: 6. CDR3 protein: CASRSQGARGELFF. In DNA, the CDR3 is TGTGCCAGCAGGTCACAGGGGGCACGCGGGGAGCTGTTTTTT.

This clonotype was recorded many times. This rearrangement joins TRBV29-1 to TRBJ2-7; TRBD2 matches at 7 bases. V lost 4 bases, J lost 7 bases, and 4 bases stayed unmatched. This CDR3 is 11 amino acids long. Germline loops: CDR1 SQVTM, CDR2 ANQGSEA. The CDR3 sequence: CSVGTSGEQYF. The DNA for the CDR3 is TGCAGCGTTGGGACTAGTGGTGAGCAGTACTTC.

This clonotype was found many times. The gene calls are TRBV5-1 and TRBJ2-2; 7 bases are shared with TRBD1. The CDR3 extends over 13 amino acids. Germline CDR1 is SGHRS and CDR2 is YFSETQ. The junction had 3 bases not matched to a gene; V was cut back by 4 bases and J by 6 bases. The DNA for the CDR3 is TGCGCCAGCAGCACACAGGGGCCCGGGGAGCTGTTTTTT. Protein sequence: CASSTQGPGELFF.

This clonotype was observed many times. V gene TRBV6-1 combines with J gene TRBJ1-4; D is unresolved. The CDR3 is 13 residues long. The germline V and J ends were trimmed by 7 bases and 4 bases, with 10 bases remaining between them. Looked up from germline, CDR1 is MNHNS and CDR2 is SASEGT. The CDR3 sequence: CASIRALNEKLFF. The CDR3 bases are TGTGCCAGCATCCGGGCCCTTAATGAAAAACTGTTTTTT.

In its sample, this clonotype was seen many times. The chain is built from TRBV2 and TRBJ2-3; 10 bases map to TRBD2. V was clipped by 3 bases and J by 6 bases; unmatched bases: 6. CDR3 length: 15 residues. Germline lookup yields CDR1 SNHLY and CDR2 FYNNEI. CDR3 sequence reads: CASSEIAGGGDTQYF. In nucleotides, the CDR3 is TGTGCCAGCAGTGAGATAGCGGGGGGCGGGGATACGCAGTATTTT.

This clonotype was seen ten or more times. This sequence joins TRBV9 and TRBJ1-1; D perhaps matches TRBD1 (5 bases). Trimming pared 0 bases from V and 3 bases from J, leaving 9 bases between. The CDR3 loop spans 14 amino acids. Germline loops: CDR1 SGDLS, CDR2 YYNGEE. CDR3 region: CASSVDGGHTEAFF. In DNA, the CDR3 is TGTGCCAGCAGCGTAGATGGGGGACACACTGAAGCTTTCTTT.

This clonotype was seen many times. The V call is TRBV7-2, the J call TRBJ2-7; D is perhaps TRBD1 (6 bases). The germline V and J ends were trimmed by 1 base and 3 bases, with 10 bases remaining between them. The germline gives CDR1 SGHTA, CDR2 FQGNSA. This CDR3 region has 14 residues. Written as DNA, the CDR3 is TGTGCCAGCAGCTTAGACAGGGTGGGCTACGAGCAGTACTTC. It translates to CASSLDRVGYEQYF.